A single T cell receptor (beta chain) is shown here with its context. Its antigen is unknown. The primer mix had 60 Vbeta and 13 Jbeta primers. Here immunoSEQ multiplex PCR was the method, and the copy in TCRdb shows in-frame clones only, minus some. The sample includes roughly 170,000 clones, about 80% of them seen just once. The source of the sample is a study of cytomegalovirus exposure and HLA in healthy donors. General study findings and limits: Later analysis suggested most CMV-associated TCR beta chains were HLA-restricted.

This CDR3 has 16 residues. Germline V gene lookup returns CDR1 MNHEY and CDR2 SVGAGI. V lost 2 bases to trimming and J lost 5 bases; unmatched junction nucleotides: 11. The V and J genes are TRBV6-5 and TRBJ2-7; 8 bases align to TRBD1. The sequence came from a woman aged 30 to 39 in good health and CMV-seronegative. The sample was PBMCs. CDR3 protein: CASSYNSNRGSHEQYF. Here the CDR3 DNA reads TGTGCCAGCAGTTACAATTCGAACAGGGGGTCCCACGAGCAGTACTTC.